The entry that follows covers one T cell receptor beta chain sequence. No antigen is known for it. This entry is derived from a study of TIL therapy for anti-PD-1-resistant metastatic lung cancer. Turning to the study itself: Patients had a median age of approximately 56 years (range 38-75).

Study-level points and caveats: Patients were highly selected, enriched for treatment-naive, never-smoker and oncogene-addicted cases.

The time point here: pre-treatment sample, taken before nivolumab and TIL therapy. Sequencing used immunoSEQ v3. Repertoires were generated with immunoSEQ multiplex PCR, while TCRdb's copy carries only in-frame clones and drops some. This table holds tens of thousands of clones, roughly 69% found once. Germline loops: CDR1 SGHAT, CDR2 FQNNGV. J gave up 3 bases and V 0 bases, and 5 bases lay outside the gene matches. The CDR3 contains 15 residues. The sequence was collected from a person aged 25 to 80 with non-small cell lung cancer. This sample comprised blood, obtained at baseline. The V gene is TRBV11-2, the J gene TRBJ2-7; TRBD1 matches 7 bases. The CDR3 reads CASSLEGRGSYEQYF. CDR3 nucleotides: TGTGCCAGCAGCTTAGAGGGCAGGGGGAGCTACGAGCAGTACTTC.